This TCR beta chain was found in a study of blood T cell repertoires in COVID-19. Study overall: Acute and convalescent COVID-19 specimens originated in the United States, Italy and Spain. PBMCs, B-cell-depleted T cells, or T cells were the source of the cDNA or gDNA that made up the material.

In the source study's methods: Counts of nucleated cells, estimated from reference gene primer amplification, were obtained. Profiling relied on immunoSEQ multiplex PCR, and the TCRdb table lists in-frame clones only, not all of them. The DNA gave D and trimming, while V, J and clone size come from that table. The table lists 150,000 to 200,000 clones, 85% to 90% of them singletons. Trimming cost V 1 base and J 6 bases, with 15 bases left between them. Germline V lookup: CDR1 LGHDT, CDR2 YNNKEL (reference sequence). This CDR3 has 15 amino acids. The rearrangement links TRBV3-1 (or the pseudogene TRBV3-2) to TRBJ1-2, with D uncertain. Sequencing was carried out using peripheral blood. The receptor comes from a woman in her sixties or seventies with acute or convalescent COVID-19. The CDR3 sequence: CASSQVGSAGNGYTF. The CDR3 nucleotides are TGTGCCAGCAGCCAAGTTGGTTCGGCAGGTAATGGCTACACCTTC.